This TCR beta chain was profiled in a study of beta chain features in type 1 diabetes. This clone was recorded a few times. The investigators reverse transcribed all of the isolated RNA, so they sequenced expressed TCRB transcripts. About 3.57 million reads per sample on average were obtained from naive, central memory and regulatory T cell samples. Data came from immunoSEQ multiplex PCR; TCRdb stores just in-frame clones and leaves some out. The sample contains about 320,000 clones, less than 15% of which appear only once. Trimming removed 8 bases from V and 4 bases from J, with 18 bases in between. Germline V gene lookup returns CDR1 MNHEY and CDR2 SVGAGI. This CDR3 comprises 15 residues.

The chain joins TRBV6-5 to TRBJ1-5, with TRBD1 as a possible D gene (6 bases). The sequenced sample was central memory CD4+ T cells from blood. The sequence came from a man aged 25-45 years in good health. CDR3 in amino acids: CASSLAGGQNQPQHF. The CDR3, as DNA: TGTGCCAGCTCCCTCGCGGGGGGCCAAAATCAGCCCCAGCATTTT.